These 2 T cell receptor beta chains originate from one sample sequenced in a study of T-cell reconstitution after alpha-beta-depleted transplantation in children. For TCRbeta, the library was prepared with unique molecular identifiers. In TCRdb, the PCR reads were re-called with MiXCR into one record per CDR3 protein. The sample holds nearly 350,000 distinct CDR3 sequences, about 16% seen once. The sample was PBMCs, mostly from graft donor cells, taken 360 days after TCRalphabeta/CD19-depleted stem cell transplant. The receptors come from a male patient under 10 years old who had a stem cell transplant for acute lymphoblastic leukemia, so the T cells may come from the graft donor.

The J gene is TRBJ2-5, the V gene TRBV9; 13 bases are a match to TRBD2. The CDR3 runs 18 residues. The V and J ends lost 3 bases and 5 bases, in that order; junction bases with no gene match: 13. CDR1 is SGDLS, CDR2 YYNGEE, per germline. CDR3: CASSAGLAGDIISETQYF. The CDR3 bases are TGTGCCAGCAGCGCCGGACTAGCGGGAGATATTATAAGTGAGACCCAGTACTTC.

In its sample, this clonotype was seen a few times. V gene TRBV20-1 combines with J gene TRBJ2-7; 8 bases map to TRBD2. Germline V CDR1 and CDR2: DFQATT, SNEGSKA (reference sequence). Germline trimming cut 6 bases from V and 1 base from J; bases unmatched to any gene: 11. The CDR3 is made up of 15 amino acids. CDR3 protein: CSAPHPAGVSYEQYF. The DNA of the CDR3 is TGCAGTGCCCCCCACCCAGCGGGAGTATCCTACGAGCAGTACTTC.